Described below is a single T cell receptor beta chain sequence and its context. Its antigen is currently unknown. The sample comes from a study of cytomegalovirus exposure and HLA in healthy donors. About the research overall: Tens of millions of unique TCRs, all from HLA-typed donors, were included in an early release of the data. Study-level findings and limits: Association with HLA alleles at 0.05 false discovery rate was found for around 17,000 TCR beta sequences in a later analysis. The CMV antigen specificity of a few CMV-associated chains was confirmed through in vitro analysis. Presence/absence analyses assumed roughly uniform sequencing depth across donors, which may not hold.

It was with 60 Vbeta and 13 Jbeta primers that the PCR ran. Data came from immunoSEQ multiplex PCR; TCRdb stores just in-frame clones and leaves some out. Of roughly 130,000 clones listed, 70% to 80% are singletons. The clonotype comes from a human donor in good health. Sequencing was performed on PBMCs.

The CDR3 nucleotides read TGTGCCAGCAGCCCCTTGGGGGGGAACACAGATACGCAGTATTTT. Translated: CASSPLGGNTDTQYF. The J gene is TRBJ2-3, the V gene TRBV7-9; 7 bases align to TRBD2. Germline-derived CDR1 and CDR2 are SEHNR and FQNEAQ (reference sequence). The CDR3 has 15 amino acids. V was clipped by 5 bases and J by 2 bases; unmatched bases: 7. Filled out from reference TRBV7-9 and TRBJ2-3, the complete variable domain reads DTGVSQNPRHKITKRGQNVTFRCDPISEHNRLYWYRQTLGQGPEFLTYFQNEAQLEKSRLLSDRFSAERPKGSFSTLEIQRTEQGDSAMYLCASSPLGGNTDTQYFGPGTRLTVL.